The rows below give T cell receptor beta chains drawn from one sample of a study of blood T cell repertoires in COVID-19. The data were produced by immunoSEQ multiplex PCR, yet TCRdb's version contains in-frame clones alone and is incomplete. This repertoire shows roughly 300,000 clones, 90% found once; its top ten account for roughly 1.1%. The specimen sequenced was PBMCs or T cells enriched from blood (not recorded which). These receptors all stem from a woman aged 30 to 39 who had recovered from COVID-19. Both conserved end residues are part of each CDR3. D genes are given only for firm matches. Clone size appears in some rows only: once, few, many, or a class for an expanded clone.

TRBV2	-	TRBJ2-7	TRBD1	CASSDVTGGRYEQYF	TGTGCCAGCAGTGACGTGACAGGGGGACGGTACGAGCAGTACTTC
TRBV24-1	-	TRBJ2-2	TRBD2	CATSDPGTSGTGELFF	TGTGCCACCAGTGACCCCGGGACTAGCGGCACCGGGGAGCTGTTTTTT
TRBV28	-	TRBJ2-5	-	CASSTGRWGETQYF	TGTGCCAGCAGTACGGGGAGGTGGGGAGAGACCCAGTACTTC
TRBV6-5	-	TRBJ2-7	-	CASSYRGSEQYF	TGTGCCAGCAGTTACCGGGGTTCCGAGCAGTACTTC
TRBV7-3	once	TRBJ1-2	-	CASSAGRGYGYTF	TGTGCCAGCAGCGCGGGACGGGGATATGGCTACACCTTC
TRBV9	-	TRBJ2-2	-	CASSVAPGGGDTGELFF	TGTGCCAGCAGCGTAGCCCCTGGGGGCGGCGACACCGGGGAGCTGTTTTTT
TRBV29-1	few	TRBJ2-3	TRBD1	CSVEPRTGPADTQYF	TGCAGCGTTGAGCCCAGGACAGGGCCCGCAGATACGCAGTATTTT
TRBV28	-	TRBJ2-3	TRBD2	CASRDRGLLAGGGTDTQYF	TGTGCCAGCAGGGACAGGGGCTTACTAGCGGGAGGAGGGACAGATACGCAGTATTTT
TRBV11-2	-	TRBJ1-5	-	CASSLYSNQPQHF	TGTGCCAGCAGCTTGTATAGCAATCAGCCCCAGCATTTT
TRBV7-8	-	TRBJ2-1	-	CASSLASNEQFF	TGTGCCAGCAGCTTAGCTTCAAATGAGCAGTTCTTC
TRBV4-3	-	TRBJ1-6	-	CASSQVISSTLHF	TGCGCCAGCAGCCAAGTAATCAGTTCCACCCTCCACTTT
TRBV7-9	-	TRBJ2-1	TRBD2	CAFAGGNKTYNEQFF	TGTGCCTTTGCGGGAGGGAATAAAACCTACAATGAGCAGTTCTTC
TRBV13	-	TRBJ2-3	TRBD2	CASSPTSGNADTQYF	TGTGCCAGCAGCCCCACTAGCGGGAACGCAGATACGCAGTATTTT
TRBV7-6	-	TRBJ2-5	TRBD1	CASSLSAGGLQETQYF	TGTGCCAGCAGCTTATCGGCAGGGGGCCTCCAAGAGACCCAGTACTTC